This T cell receptor beta chain came from a study of shared clonotypes between healthy human individuals. The authors' processing: ImmunoSEQ output lacked quality scores and full-length reads, limiting matched filtering. Data came from immunoSEQ multiplex PCR; TCRdb stores just in-frame clones and leaves some out. V and J calls plus clone size are reproduced from that table; the DNA served to infer D and trimming. The sample carries around 940,000 clones, approximately 76% recorded once. Study observations and caveats: Relative to clonotypes present in all four donors, those not shared had lower generation probabilities.

To note about this clone: Its specificity is unknown.

This CDR3 has 14 amino acids. J was trimmed by 3 bases and V by 5 bases; bases with no gene match: 7. Germline V gene lookup returns CDR1 SGHDN and CDR2 FVKESK. This receptor was obtained from a young man in good health. V and J are TRBV14 and TRBJ2-7; 7 bases fit TRBD1. Sequencing input: memory CD4+ T cells sorted from blood. Indicated subset: CD45RA-negative fraction. The DNA for the CDR3 is TGTGCCAGCAGCAAGGGACAGATTTACTACGAGCAGTACTTC. This translates into CASSKGQIYYEQYF.